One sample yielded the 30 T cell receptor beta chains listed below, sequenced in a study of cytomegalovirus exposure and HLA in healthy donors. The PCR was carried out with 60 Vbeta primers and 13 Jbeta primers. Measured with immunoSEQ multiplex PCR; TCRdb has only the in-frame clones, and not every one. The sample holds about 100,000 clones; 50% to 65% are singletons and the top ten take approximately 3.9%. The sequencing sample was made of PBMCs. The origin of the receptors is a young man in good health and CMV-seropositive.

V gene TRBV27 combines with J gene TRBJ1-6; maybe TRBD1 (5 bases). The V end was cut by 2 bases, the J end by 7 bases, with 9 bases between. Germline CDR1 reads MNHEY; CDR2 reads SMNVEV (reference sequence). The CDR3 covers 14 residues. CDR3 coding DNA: TGTGCCAGCAGTTTAACAGGCCTCAATTCACCCCTCCACTTT. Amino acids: CASSLTGLNSPLHF.

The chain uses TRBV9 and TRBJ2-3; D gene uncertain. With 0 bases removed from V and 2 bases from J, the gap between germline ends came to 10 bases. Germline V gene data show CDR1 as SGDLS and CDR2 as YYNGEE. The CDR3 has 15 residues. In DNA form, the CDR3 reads TGTGCCAGCAGCGTAGCCGGTACTACCACAGATACGCAGTATTTT. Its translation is CASSVAGTTTDTQYF.

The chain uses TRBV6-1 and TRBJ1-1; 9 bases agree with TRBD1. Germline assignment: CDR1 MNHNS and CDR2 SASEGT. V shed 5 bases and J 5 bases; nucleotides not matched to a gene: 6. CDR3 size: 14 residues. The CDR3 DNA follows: TGTGCCAGCAGTCGACAGGGGGATTATACTGAAGCTTTCTTT. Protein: CASSRQGDYTEAFF.

The chain's CDR3 is CAWSLTSGGAGDTQYF. DNA of the CDR3: TGTGCCTGGAGCCTGACTAGCGGGGGGGCTGGAGATACGCAGTATTTT. The rearrangement joins TRBV30 to TRBJ2-3, with 14 bases aligning to TRBD2. CDR3 length: 16 amino acids. Losses at the gene ends were 3 bases for V and 5 bases for J; bases not matched to a gene: 7. Germline CDR1 GTSNPN, CDR2 SVGIG (reference sequence). The complete variable domain, with remaining parts taken from reference TRBV30 and TRBJ2-3, reads SQTIHQWPATLVQPVGSPLSLECTVEGTSNPNLYWYRQAAGRGLQLLFYSVGIGQISSEVPQNLSASRPQDRQFILSSKKLLLSDSGFYLCAWSLTSGGAGDTQYFGPGTRLTVL.

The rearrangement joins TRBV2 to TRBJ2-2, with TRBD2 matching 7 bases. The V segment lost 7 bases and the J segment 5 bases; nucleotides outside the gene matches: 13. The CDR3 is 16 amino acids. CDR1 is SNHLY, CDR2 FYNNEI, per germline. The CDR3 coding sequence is TGTGCCAGCAAAACGATGGCGGGGGTTGGAACCGGGGAGCTGTTTTTT. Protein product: CASKTMAGVGTGELFF.

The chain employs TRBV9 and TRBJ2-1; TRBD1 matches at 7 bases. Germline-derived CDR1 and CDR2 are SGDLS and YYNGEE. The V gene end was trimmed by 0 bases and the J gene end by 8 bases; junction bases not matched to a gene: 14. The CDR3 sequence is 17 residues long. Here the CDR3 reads CASSVGVRETGFDEQFF. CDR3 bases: TGTGCCAGCAGCGTAGGGGTCCGTGAGACAGGGTTCGATGAGCAGTTCTTC.

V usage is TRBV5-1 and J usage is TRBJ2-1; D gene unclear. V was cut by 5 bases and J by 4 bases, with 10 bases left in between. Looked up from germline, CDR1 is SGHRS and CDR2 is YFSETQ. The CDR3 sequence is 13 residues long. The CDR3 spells CASSRLEYNEQFF. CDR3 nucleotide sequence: TGCGCCAGCAGTCGGCTGGAGTACAATGAGCAGTTCTTC.

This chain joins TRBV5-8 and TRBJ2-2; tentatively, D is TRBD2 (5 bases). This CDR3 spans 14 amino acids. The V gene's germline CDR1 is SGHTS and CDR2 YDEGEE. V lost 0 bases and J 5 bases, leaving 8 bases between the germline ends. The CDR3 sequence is CASSLAGLTGELFF. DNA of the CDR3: TGTGCCAGCAGCTTGGCGGGGTTGACCGGGGAGCTGTTTTTT.

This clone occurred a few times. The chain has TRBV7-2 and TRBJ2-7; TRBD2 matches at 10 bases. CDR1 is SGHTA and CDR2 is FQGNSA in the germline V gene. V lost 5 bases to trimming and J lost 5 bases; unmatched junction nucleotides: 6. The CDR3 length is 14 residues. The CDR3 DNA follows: TGTGCCAGCAGCCCGGGACTAGCGTTTAACGAGCAGTACTTC. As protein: CASSPGLAFNEQYF. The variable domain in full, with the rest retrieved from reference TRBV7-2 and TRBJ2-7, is GAGVSQSPSNKVTEKGKDVELRCDPISGHTALYWYRQSLGQGLEFLIYFQGNSAPDKSGLPSDRFSAERTGGSVSTLTIQRTQQEDSAVYLCASSPGLAFNEQYFGPGTRLTVT.

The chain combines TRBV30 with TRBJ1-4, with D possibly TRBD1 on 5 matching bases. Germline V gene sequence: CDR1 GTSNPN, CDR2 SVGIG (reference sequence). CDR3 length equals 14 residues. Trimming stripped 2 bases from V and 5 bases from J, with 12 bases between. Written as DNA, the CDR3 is TGTGCCTGGAGTCGTGGGGCAGAGAATGAAAAACTGTTTTTT. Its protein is CAWSRGAENEKLFF.

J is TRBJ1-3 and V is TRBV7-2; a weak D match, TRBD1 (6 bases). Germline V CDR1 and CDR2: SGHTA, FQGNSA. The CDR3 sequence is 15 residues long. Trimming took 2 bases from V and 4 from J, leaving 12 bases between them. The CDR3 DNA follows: TGTGCCAGCAGCTTAAATACAGGGCCCGGAAACACCATATATTTT. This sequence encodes CASSLNTGPGNTIYF.

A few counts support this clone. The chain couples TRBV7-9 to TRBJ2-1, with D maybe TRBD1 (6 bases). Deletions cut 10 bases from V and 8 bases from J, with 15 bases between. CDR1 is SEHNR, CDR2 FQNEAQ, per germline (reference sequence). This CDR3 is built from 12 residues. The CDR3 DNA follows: TGTGCCACCCTGGGCAGGGGCGATGAGCAGTTCTTC. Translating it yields CATLGRGDEQFF.

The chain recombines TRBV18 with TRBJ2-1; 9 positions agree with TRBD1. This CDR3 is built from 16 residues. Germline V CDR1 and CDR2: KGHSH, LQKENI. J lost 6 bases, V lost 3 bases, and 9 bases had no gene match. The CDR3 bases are TGTGCCAGCTCACCGGTAATGACAGGGGGAAGCAATGAGCAGTTCTTC. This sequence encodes CASSPVMTGGSNEQFF.

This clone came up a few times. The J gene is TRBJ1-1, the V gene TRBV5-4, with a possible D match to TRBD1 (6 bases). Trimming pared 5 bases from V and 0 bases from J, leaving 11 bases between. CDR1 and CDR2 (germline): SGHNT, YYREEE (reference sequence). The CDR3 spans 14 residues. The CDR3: CASRRTGMNTEAFF. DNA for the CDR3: TGTGCCAGCAGACGTACAGGGATGAACACTGAAGCTTTCTTT.

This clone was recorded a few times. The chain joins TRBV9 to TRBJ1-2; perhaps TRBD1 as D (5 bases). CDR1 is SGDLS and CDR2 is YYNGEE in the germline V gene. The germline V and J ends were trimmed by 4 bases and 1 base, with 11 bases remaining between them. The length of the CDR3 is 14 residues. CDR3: CASSSGGGNYGYTF. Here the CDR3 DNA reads TGTGCCAGCAGCTCCGGGGGGGGTAACTATGGCTACACCTTC.

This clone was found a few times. This chain's CDR3 is CASSPGQGNTDTQYF. As DNA, the CDR3 is TGCGCCAGCAGCCCAGGACAGGGGAACACAGATACGCAGTATTTT. The chain joins TRBV5-1 to TRBJ2-3, with 9 bases that match TRBD1. CDR1 and CDR2 from the germline V gene are SGHRS and YFSETQ. The length of the CDR3 is 15 residues. V was pared by 4 bases and J by 2 bases, with 5 bases of the junction left unmatched.

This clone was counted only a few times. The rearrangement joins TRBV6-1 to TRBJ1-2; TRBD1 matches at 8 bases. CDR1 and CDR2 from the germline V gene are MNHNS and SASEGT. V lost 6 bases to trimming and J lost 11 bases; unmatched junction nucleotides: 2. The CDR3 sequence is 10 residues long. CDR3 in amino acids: CASRRDRYTF. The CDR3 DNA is TGTGCCAGCAGGAGGGACAGGTACACCTTC.

This CDR3 is CSVAGAMDTEAFF. The CDR3 nucleotides are TGCAGCGTTGCAGGGGCTATGGACACTGAAGCTTTCTTT. J is TRBJ1-1 and V is TRBV29-1, with D possibly matching TRBD1 (6 bases). The CDR3 is 13 residues long. Germline CDR1 SQVTM, CDR2 ANQGSEA. V lost 4 bases and J lost 3, with 12 bases in between.

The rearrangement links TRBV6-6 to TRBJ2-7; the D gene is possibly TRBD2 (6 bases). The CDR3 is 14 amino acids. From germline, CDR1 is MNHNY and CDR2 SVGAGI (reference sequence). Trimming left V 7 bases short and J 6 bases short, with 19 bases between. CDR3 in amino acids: CASTLVGGAVEQYF. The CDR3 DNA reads TGTGCCAGCACTTTAGTCGGGGGAGCTGTCGAGCAGTACTTC.

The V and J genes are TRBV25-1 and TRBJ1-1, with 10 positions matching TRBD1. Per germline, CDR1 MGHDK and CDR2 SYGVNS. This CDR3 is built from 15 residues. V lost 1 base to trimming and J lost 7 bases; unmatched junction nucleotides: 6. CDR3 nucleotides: TGTGCCAGCAGTGAATGGGACAGGGGCGTTGATGAAGCTTTCTTT. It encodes CASSEWDRGVDEAFF. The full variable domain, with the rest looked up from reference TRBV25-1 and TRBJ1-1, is EADIYQTPRYLVIGTGKKITLECSQTMGHDKMYWYQQDPGMELHLIHYSYGVNSTEKGDLSSESTVSRIRTEHFPLTLESARPSHTSQYLCASSEWDRGVDEAFFGQGTRLTVV.

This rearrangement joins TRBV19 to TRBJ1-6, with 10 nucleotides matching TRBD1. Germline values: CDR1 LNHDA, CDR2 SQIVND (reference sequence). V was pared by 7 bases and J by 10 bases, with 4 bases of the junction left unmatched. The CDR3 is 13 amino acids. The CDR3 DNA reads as TGTGCCAGTATGGACAGGGGGTTGTCACCCCTCCACTTT. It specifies CASMDRGLSPLHF.

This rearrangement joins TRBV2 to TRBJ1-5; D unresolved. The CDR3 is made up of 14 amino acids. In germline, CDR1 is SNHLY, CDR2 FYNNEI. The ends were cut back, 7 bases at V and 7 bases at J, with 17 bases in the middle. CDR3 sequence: CASKAGRGEQPQHF. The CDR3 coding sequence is TGTGCCAGCAAAGCAGGCCGGGGTGAGCAGCCCCAGCATTTT.

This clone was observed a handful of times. The CDR3 bases are TGTGCCAGTAGACTCGACAGGGTGGATGGAAACACCATATATTTT. This codes for CASRLDRVDGNTIYF. V usage is TRBV19 and J usage is TRBJ1-3; 7 positions match TRBD1. V lost 6 bases and J lost 3; bases outside the gene matches: 8. CDR1 is LNHDA, CDR2 SQIVND, per germline (reference sequence). CDR3 size: 15 residues.

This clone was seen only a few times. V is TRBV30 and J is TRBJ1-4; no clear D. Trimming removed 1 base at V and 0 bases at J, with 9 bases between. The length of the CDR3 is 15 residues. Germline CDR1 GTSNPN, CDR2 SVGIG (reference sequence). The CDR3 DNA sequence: TGTGCCTGGAGTGCCTACGGTGCAACTAATGAAAAACTGTTTTTT. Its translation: CAWSAYGATNEKLFF. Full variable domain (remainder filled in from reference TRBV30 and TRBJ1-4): SQTIHQWPATLVQPVGSPLSLECTVEGTSNPNLYWYRQAAGRGLQLLFYSVGIGQISSEVPQNLSASRPQDRQFILSSKKLLLSDSGFYLCAWSAYGATNEKLFFGSGTQLSVL.

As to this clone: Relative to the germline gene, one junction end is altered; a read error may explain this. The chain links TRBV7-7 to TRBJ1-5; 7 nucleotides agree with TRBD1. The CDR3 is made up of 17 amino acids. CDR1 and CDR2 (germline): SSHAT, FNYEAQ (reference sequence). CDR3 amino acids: CASSARGSQGVYQPQHF. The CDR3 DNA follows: TGTGCTAGCAGCGCCAGGGGTTCCCAGGGGGTCTATCAGCCCCAGCATTTT.

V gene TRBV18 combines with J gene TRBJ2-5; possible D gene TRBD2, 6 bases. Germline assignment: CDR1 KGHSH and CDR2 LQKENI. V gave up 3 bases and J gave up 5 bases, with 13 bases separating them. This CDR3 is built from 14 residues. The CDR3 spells CASSPEGRRETQYF. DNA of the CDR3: TGTGCCAGCTCACCGGAGGGTAGGCGGGAGACCCAGTACTTC.

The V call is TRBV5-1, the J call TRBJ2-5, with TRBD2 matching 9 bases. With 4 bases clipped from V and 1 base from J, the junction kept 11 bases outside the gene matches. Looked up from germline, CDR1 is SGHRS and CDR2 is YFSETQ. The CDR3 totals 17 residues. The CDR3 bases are TGCGCCAGCAGCCTAGAATTAGCGGGGGTCTTCCAAGAGACCCAGTACTTC. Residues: CASSLELAGVFQETQYF. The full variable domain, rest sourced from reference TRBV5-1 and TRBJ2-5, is KAGVTQTPRYLIKTRGQQVTLSCSPISGHRSVSWYQQTPGQGLQFLFEYFSETQRNKGNFPGRFSGRQFSNSRSEMNVSTLELGDSALYLCASSLELAGVFQETQYFGPGTRLLVL.

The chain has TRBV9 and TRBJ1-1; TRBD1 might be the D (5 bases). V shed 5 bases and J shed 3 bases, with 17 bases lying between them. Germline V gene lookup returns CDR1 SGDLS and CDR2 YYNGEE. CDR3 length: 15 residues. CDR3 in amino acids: CASSAGGGWDTEAFF. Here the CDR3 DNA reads TGTGCCAGCAGTGCCGGGGGGGGATGGGACACTGAAGCTTTCTTT.

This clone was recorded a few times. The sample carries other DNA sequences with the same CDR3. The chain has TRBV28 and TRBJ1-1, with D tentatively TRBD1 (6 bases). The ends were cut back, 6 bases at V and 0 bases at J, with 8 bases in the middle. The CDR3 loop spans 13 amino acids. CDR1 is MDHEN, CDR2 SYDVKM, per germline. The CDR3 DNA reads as TGTGCCAGCAGAGGACAGCTGAACACTGAAGCTTTCTTT. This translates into CASRGQLNTEAFF.

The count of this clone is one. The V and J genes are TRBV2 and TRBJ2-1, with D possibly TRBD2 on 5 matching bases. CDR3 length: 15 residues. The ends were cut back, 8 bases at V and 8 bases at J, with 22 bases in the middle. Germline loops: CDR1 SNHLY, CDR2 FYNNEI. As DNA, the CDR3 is TGTGCCAGCTTCCTGAGTGAGCTAGCTCCCCATGAGCAGTTCTTC. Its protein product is CASFLSELAPHEQFF.